This TCR beta chain was identified in a study of blood T cells in healthy people across ages. The CDR3 is 16 residues long. V shed 7 bases and J 3 bases; nucleotides not matched to a gene: 9. Germline-derived CDR1 and CDR2 are LNHDA and SQIVND (reference sequence). The use of a sample-barcoded 5' primer and a J-beta primer mix characterized a second PCR of roughly 7 to 11 cycles. One entry per CDR3 protein results from TCRdb running MiXCR on the 5' RACE reads. Counted here are 1.5 million to 1.8 million distinct CDR3 sequences, approximately 42% occurring once; the ten biggest clones make up around 4%.

This chain connects TRBV19 to TRBJ2-1; 10 positions agree with TRBD2. The source material was blood. This sequence originates from a woman aged 18-29 years in good health. Here the CDR3 reads CASTRRERGGYNEQFF. In nucleotides, the CDR3 is TGTGCCAGTACCCGCCGGGAGCGGGGGGGCTACAATGAGCAGTTCTTC.